The present T cell receptor (beta chain) was sequenced within a study of blood T cell repertoires in COVID-19. This table comes from immunoSEQ multiplex PCR, and its TCRdb copy is limited to in-frame clones, with some not included. The table shows approximately 70,000 clones, with more than 75% occurring only once. The V end was cut by 4 bases, the J end by 6 bases, with 13 bases between. CDR1 is SGHTS and CDR2 is YDEGEE in the germline V gene. The CDR3 loop spans 13 amino acids. This receptor was taken from a middle-aged man with active COVID-19. This chain connects TRBV5-8 to TRBJ1-1, with D hard to call. Sequencing was done on a sample of peripheral blood. DNA for the CDR3: TGTGCCAGCAGCCACGAGGGCATCGCTGAAGCTTTCTTT. This codes for CASSHEGIAEAFF.